The next 20 T cell receptor beta chains were all read from a single sample in a study of T-cell reconstitution after alpha-beta-depleted transplantation in children. Molecular barcoding with unique molecular identifiers was used for the TCRbeta library. TCRdb reanalysed the PCR reads using MiXCR and keeps one entry per CDR3 protein. Of hundreds of thousands of distinct CDR3 sequences in the sample, approximately 12% were seen once. The sequencing used PBMCs from the stem cell graft donor, collected from the stem cell graft. These receptors came from a human donor who donated a stem cell graft to a child with acute lymphoblastic leukemia.

The genes are TRBV4-1 and TRBJ2-7; D might be TRBD2 (5 bases). This CDR3 region has 16 residues. With 0 bases removed from V and 5 bases from J, the gap between germline ends came to 17 bases. Germline V gene data show CDR1 as MGHRA and CDR2 as YSYEKL. CDR3 in amino acids: CASSQDWPGLPDEQYF. For the CDR3, the DNA is TGCGCCAGCAGCCAAGATTGGCCCGGACTTCCCGACGAGCAGTACTTC.

As for this clonotype: A much more abundant neighbour one base away suggests this may be a read error. The chain joins TRBV18 to TRBJ2-3; 8 positions match TRBD1. There are 14 residues in the CDR3. In germline, CDR1 is KGHSH, CDR2 LQKENI. This chain's CDR3 is CASSRTGSRDTQYF. DNA of the CDR3: TGTGCCAGCTCAAGGACAGGGAGCAGAGATACGCAGTATTTT. The full variable domain, with the rest looked up from reference TRBV18 and TRBJ2-3, is NAGVMQNPRHLVRRRGQEARLRCSPMKGHSHVYWYRQLPEEGLKFMVYLQKENIIDESGMPKERFSAEFPKEGPSILRIQQVVRGDSAAYFCASSRTGSRDTQYFGPGTRLTVL.

This clonotype was seen repeatedly, ten times or more. The chain links TRBV7-9 to TRBJ2-1; 14 bases map to TRBD2. J lost 10 bases, V lost 5 bases, and 7 bases had no gene match. Per the germline V gene, CDR1 is SEHNR and CDR2 is FQNEAQ (reference sequence). This CDR3 has 15 amino acids. CDR3 DNA sequence: TGTGCCAGCAGCCCCCAGGGACTAGCGGGAGTCGAGCAGTTCTTC. Protein: CASSPQGLAGVEQFF.

The rearrangement joins TRBV6-2 or TRBV6-3 to TRBJ2-7, with 7 bases identical to TRBD2. Germline CDR1 reads MNHEY; CDR2 reads SVGEGT. This CDR3 is built from 17 residues. Trimming removed 5 bases from V and 7 bases from J; junction bases left unmatched: 20. The CDR3 DNA reads as TGTGCCAGCAGTCCCTTCCCCTTCGGGGGGTTCAGCCCGGAGCAGTACTTC. This sequence encodes CASSPFPFGGFSPEQYF.

This clonotype was seen many times. The chain carries TRBV6-2 or TRBV6-3 and TRBJ2-1; 11 bases map to TRBD1. From germline, CDR1 is MNHEY and CDR2 SVGEGT. CDR3 size: 20 residues. Trimming cost V 5 bases and J 6 bases; bases outside gene matches: 21. The CDR3 sequence is CASSPPRDRGEREFRNEQFF. The CDR3 DNA sequence: TGTGCCAGCAGTCCACCCAGGGACAGGGGGGAGCGGGAGTTTCGCAATGAGCAGTTCTTC.

There are many counts of this clonotype. This chain uses TRBV4-2 with TRBJ2-7, with 7 positions matching TRBD1. This CDR3 contains 14 residues. After removal of 4 bases from V and 4 bases from J, the junction contained 7 bases not matched to a gene. Per the germline V gene, CDR1 is LGHNA and CDR2 is YNFKEQ. The CDR3 is CASSLPGQSYEQYF. CDR3 sequence (DNA): TGTGCCAGCAGCCTGCCGGGACAGTCTTACGAGCAGTACTTC.

This clonotype was counted ten times or more. This sequence joins TRBV10-3 and TRBJ2-7; D is perhaps TRBD1 or TRBD2 (6 bases each). The CDR3 extends over 12 amino acids. Trimming shortened V by 7 bases and J by 7 bases, and 14 bases separated the two germline ends. In germline, CDR1 is ENHRY, CDR2 SYGVKD. CDR3: CAITKGGQEQYF. CDR3 nucleotide sequence: TGTGCCATCACTAAAGGGGGGCAGGAGCAGTACTTC.

This clonotype was observed a few times. This chain joins TRBV6-2 or TRBV6-3 and TRBJ1-6; no firm D call. This CDR3 contains 15 residues. Trimming took off 0 bases at V and 8 bases at J, with 11 bases between the two ends. Germline V gene sequence: CDR1 MNHEY, CDR2 SVGEGT. For the CDR3, the DNA is TGTGCCAGCAGTTACTCGGCGGGGTCCTATTCACCCCTCCACTTT. Protein: CASSYSAGSYSPLHF.

There are many counts of this clonotype. DNA for the CDR3: TGCAGTGCTAGACCATCCTTTGGGACAGGCAGTACCCAGTACTTC. Amino acids: CSARPSFGTGSTQYF. This chain links TRBV20-1 with TRBJ2-5; 8 nucleotides agree with TRBD1. V was clipped by 2 bases and J by 8 bases; unmatched bases: 13. CDR1 is DFQATT and CDR2 is SNEGSKA in the germline V gene (reference sequence). The CDR3 covers 15 residues.

In the case of this clonotype: At one end the junction does not follow the germline gene, possibly because of a read error. The chain employs TRBV12-3 or TRBV12-4 and TRBJ1-1; D is uncertain. The CDR3 length is 12 residues. The CDR3 DNA is TGTGCCAGCAATTTATCCGGGCTTGAAGCTTTCTTT. Protein product: CASNLSGLEAFF.

The chain uses TRBV20-1 and TRBJ2-4; TRBD2 matches 15 bases. Trimming cost V 6 bases and J 5 bases; bases outside gene matches: 11. This CDR3 has 17 amino acids. CDR1 DFQATT and CDR2 SNEGSKA come from the germline V gene (reference sequence). The CDR3 nucleotides are TGCAGTGCGGACGGGACTAGCGGGGGGTATGAACAAAACATTCAGTACTTC. Protein product: CSADGTSGGYEQNIQYF.

Many counts were recorded for this clonotype. The chain combines TRBV11-2 with TRBJ1-2; D gene ambiguous. CDR1 is SGHAT and CDR2 is FQNNGV in the germline V gene. With 2 bases removed from V and 8 bases from J, the gap between germline ends came to 15 bases. The CDR3 runs 14 residues. The CDR3: CASSLSQGREGYTF. The CDR3 DNA follows: TGTGCCAGCAGCTTAAGTCAAGGGAGAGAGGGCTACACCTTC.

This clonotype has at least ten counts. J is TRBJ1-5 and V is TRBV4-3; D gene uncertain. The V gene lost 2 bases and the J gene lost 4 bases, with 6 bases spanning the gap. The germline V gene encodes CDR1 LGHNA and CDR2 YSLEER. This CDR3 region has 13 residues. Here the CDR3 reads CASSQQLNQPQHF. The CDR3 region has the DNA TGCGCCAGCAGCCAACAATTAAATCAGCCCCAGCATTTT.

This clonotype appeared many times. The chain couples TRBV15 to TRBJ1-1, with 9 bases lining up with TRBD1. The CDR3 is 15 residues long. Germline V gives CDR1 LNHNV, CDR2 YYDKDF (reference sequence). V was clipped by 5 bases and J by 1 base; unmatched bases: 5. CDR3 nucleotides: TGTGCCACCAGCCCGGACAGGGGAACGAACACTGAAGCTTTCTTT. Translated: CATSPDRGTNTEAFF.

This chain connects TRBV20-1 to TRBJ2-7; a possible D gene is TRBD1 (6 bases). Germline-derived CDR1 and CDR2 are DFQATT and SNEGSKA (reference sequence). The ends were cut back, 7 bases at V and 1 base at J, with 26 bases in the middle. The CDR3 loop spans 17 amino acids. The CDR3 is CSVSTGTGQLRSYEQYF. The DNA of the CDR3 is TGCAGTGTCAGCACAGGGACGGGGCAGCTAAGGTCCTACGAGCAGTACTTC.

This clonotype has ten or more counts. DNA of the CDR3: TGTGCCAGCAGCTTGAGTCGCAGTAACACTGAAGCTTTCTTT. The encoded protein is CASSLSRSNTEAFF. This sequence joins TRBV5-5 and TRBJ1-1; D is unclear. Germline V gene data show CDR1 as SGHKS and CDR2 as YYEKEE (reference sequence). This CDR3 has 14 amino acids. The V end lost 1 base, the J end lost 2 bases, and 9 bases lay between the germline ends.

This clonotype was detected ten times or more. The rearrangement links TRBV29-1 to TRBJ2-1, with 7 bases fitting TRBD1. The CDR3 runs 12 residues. V dropped 8 bases and J dropped 7; count of bases not matched to a gene: 8. Germline CDR1 SQVTM, CDR2 ANQGSEA. CDR3 nucleotide sequence: TGCAGCTTTAGGACAGGTTGGAATGAGCAGTTCTTC. Amino acids: CSFRTGWNEQFF.

This clonotype was observed once. Being one base from a much bigger clone, this may be a read error. The chain couples TRBV5-1 to TRBJ2-2; D is unresolved. V was trimmed by 5 bases and J by 9 bases, leaving 17 bases between them. The CDR3 length is 14 residues. The germline gives CDR1 SGHRS, CDR2 YFSETQ. The CDR3 DNA reads TGCGCCAGCAGGTCCAAGGAATTTACCTGGGAGCTGTTTTTT. It translates to CASRSKEFTWELFF. The full variable domain, completed using reference TRBV5-1 and TRBJ2-2, is KAGVTQTPRYLIKTRGQQVTLSCSPISGHRSVSWYQQTPGQGLQFLFEYFSETQRNKGNFPGRFSGRQFSNSRSEMNVSTLELGDSALYLCASRSKEFTWELFFGEGSRLTVL.

At least ten counts were recorded for this clonotype. The gene calls are TRBV30 and TRBJ1-1; 9 nucleotides align to TRBD1. The J segment lost 2 bases and the V segment lost 2 bases, leaving 6 bases of the junction unmatched. Germline-derived CDR1 and CDR2 are GTSNPN and SVGIG (reference sequence). The CDR3 covers 15 residues. The CDR3 region has the DNA TGTGCCTGGAGTCCTGGGACAGGGTTCAACACTGAAGCTTTCTTT. It specifies CAWSPGTGFNTEAFF.

This clonotype was seen more than once but under ten times. This rearrangement joins TRBV11-3 to TRBJ2-3; 8 bases fit TRBD2. CDR3 length: 16 amino acids. V shed 1 base, J shed 6 bases, and the junction held 9 bases outside the gene matches. Germline V gene sequence: CDR1 SGHNT, CDR2 YENEEA. This CDR3 reads CASSLGSGGKADTQYF. In DNA, the CDR3 is TGTGCCAGCAGCTTAGGAAGCGGGGGAAAGGCGGATACGCAGTATTTT.